A selection of T cell receptor beta chains follows, all from one sample in a study of blood T cell repertoires in COVID-19. Generated by immunoSEQ multiplex PCR, the TCRdb table keeps only in-frame clones and is missing some. The sample yields hundreds of thousands of clones, around nine tenths seen once. Sequencing was carried out using peripheral blood. All receptors come from a man aged 18 to 30 with active or convalescent COVID-19. Each CDR3 is given with its conserved first and last residue. D genes are given only for firm matches. Clone size is not always given. Where it is, it says once, few, many or a class for expanded clones.

CDR3 DNA: TGTGCCAGCAGTGGTAGGGGACAGGGGGCCTACGAGCAGTACTTC; CDR3 protein: CASSGRGQGAYEQYF; D gene: TRBD1; clone size: NA; V gene: TRBV2; J gene: TRBJ2-7
CDR3 DNA: TGTGCCAGCAGTGCGGACAGGGCGAGCTCCTACGAGCAGTACTTC; CDR3 protein: CASSADRASSYEQYF; D gene: TRBD1; clone size: NA; V gene: TRBV4-2; J gene: TRBJ2-7
CDR3 DNA: TGTGCCAGCACCGGTCTCTACGAGCAGTACTTC; CDR3 protein: CASTGLYEQYF; D gene: NA; clone size: NA; V gene: TRBV5-5; J gene: TRBJ2-7
CDR3 DNA: TGTGCCAGCAGCTTGTTTAGAGGCTATCACCTCCTCAATTCACCCCTCCACTTT; CDR3 protein: CASSLFRGYHLLNSPLHF; D gene: NA; clone size: few; V gene: TRBV5-4; J gene: TRBJ1-6
CDR3 DNA: TGTGCCAGCAGTGGCAAGACAGGGGATAATTCACCCCTCCACTTT; CDR3 protein: CASSGKTGDNSPLHF; D gene: TRBD1; clone size: NA; V gene: TRBV27; J gene: TRBJ1-6
CDR3 DNA: TGCGCCAGCAGCTTGCTAGGACAGGGGAACACTGAAGCTTTCTTT; CDR3 protein: CASSLLGQGNTEAFF; D gene: TRBD1; clone size: NA; V gene: TRBV5-1; J gene: TRBJ1-1
CDR3 DNA: TGTGCCAGCAGCGAGGGTGGGGGCTACTCTGGAAACACCATATATTTT; CDR3 protein: CASSEGGGYSGNTIYF; D gene: NA; clone size: NA; V gene: TRBV9; J gene: TRBJ1-3
CDR3 DNA: TGTGCCAGTAGTCCCACTCGGACAGCACAACAGCCCCAGCATTTT; CDR3 protein: CASSPTRTAQQPQHF; D gene: NA; clone size: NA; V gene: TRBV19; J gene: TRBJ1-5
CDR3 DNA: TGTGCCAGCAGTGGGACAGCTCAGTTGGGCTACACCTTC; CDR3 protein: CASSGTAQLGYTF; D gene: NA; clone size: NA; V gene: TRBV2; J gene: TRBJ1-2
CDR3 DNA: TGTGCCAGCAGTCCCCTATCCACTGAAGCTTTCTTT; CDR3 protein: CASSPLSTEAFF; D gene: NA; clone size: NA; V gene: TRBV12-3/TRBV12-4; J gene: TRBJ1-1
CDR3 DNA: TGTGCCAGCAGCTTGATAGAGAACACTGAAGCTTTCTTT; CDR3 protein: CASSLIENTEAFF; D gene: NA; clone size: once; V gene: TRBV11-1; J gene: TRBJ1-1
CDR3 DNA: TGTGCCAGTAGTACCGGGACAGCGACCTGGACTACCCAGTACTTC; CDR3 protein: CASSTGTATWTTQYF; D gene: TRBD1; clone size: NA; V gene: TRBV19; J gene: TRBJ2-5
CDR3 DNA: TGTGCCAGCAACCCACAGGGGGAGAGGAACATTCAGTACTTC; CDR3 protein: CASNPQGERNIQYF; D gene: TRBD1; clone size: NA; V gene: TRBV5-4; J gene: TRBJ2-4
CDR3 DNA: TGTGCCAGCAGCGTAGCTACCCCGAACTTAGCCGGGGAGCTGTTTTTT; CDR3 protein: CASSVATPNLAGELFF; D gene: NA; clone size: NA; V gene: TRBV9; J gene: TRBJ2-2
CDR3 DNA: TGTGCCAGCAGCTTAGGATCAACCCGGGGGACTTATGGCTACACCTTC; CDR3 protein: CASSLGSTRGTYGYTF; D gene: NA; clone size: NA; V gene: TRBV7-9; J gene: TRBJ1-2
CDR3 DNA: TGCGCCAGCAGCCATCACCGGGACTCTAACACTGAAGCTTTCTTT; CDR3 protein: CASSHHRDSNTEAFF; D gene: NA; clone size: NA; V gene: TRBV4-1; J gene: TRBJ1-1
CDR3 DNA: TGCGCCAGCAGCTTGAGGCTCAGGGACACTGAAGCTTTCTTT; CDR3 protein: CASSLRLRDTEAFF; D gene: NA; clone size: NA; V gene: TRBV5-1; J gene: TRBJ1-1
CDR3 DNA: TGTGCCAGCAGCCAAGATCCGGGAAACACCGGGGAGCTGTTTTTT; CDR3 protein: CASSQDPGNTGELFF; D gene: NA; clone size: NA; V gene: TRBV3-1/TRBV3-2; J gene: TRBJ2-2
CDR3 DNA: TGTGCCAGCAGCGTAGCCGGAGGAGGCACTGAAGCTTTCTTT; CDR3 protein: CASSVAGGGTEAFF; D gene: NA; clone size: once; V gene: TRBV9; J gene: TRBJ1-1
CDR3 DNA: TGTGCCAGCATCCCGCAGACTAGCGGGTTATCTTCCTACAATGAGCAGTTCTTC; CDR3 protein: CASIPQTSGLSSYNEQFF; D gene: TRBD2; clone size: NA; V gene: TRBV5-6; J gene: TRBJ2-1
CDR3 DNA: TGCGCCAGCAGCTTGGGACAGGGCCCTCCAGAGACCCAGTACTTC; CDR3 protein: CASSLGQGPPETQYF; D gene: TRBD1; clone size: NA; V gene: TRBV5-1; J gene: TRBJ2-5
CDR3 DNA: TGCGCCAGCAGCCAAGAAGGGACTAGCGGGACCTACAATGAGCAGTTCTTC; CDR3 protein: CASSQEGTSGTYNEQFF; D gene: TRBD2; clone size: NA; V gene: TRBV4-3; J gene: TRBJ2-1
CDR3 DNA: TGTGCCAGTAGTATTTGGGGGACAACGAACACCGGGGAGCTGTTTTTT; CDR3 protein: CASSIWGTTNTGELFF; D gene: NA; clone size: NA; V gene: TRBV19; J gene: TRBJ2-2
CDR3 DNA: TGCGCCAGCAGCCACACAGGGACCGGGGAGCTGTTTTTT; CDR3 protein: CASSHTGTGELFF; D gene: NA; clone size: few; V gene: TRBV4-1; J gene: TRBJ2-2
CDR3 DNA: TGTGCCATCAGTGACCCGGGACACCTAAGCGGGAACACCGGGGAGCTGTTTTTT; CDR3 protein: CAISDPGHLSGNTGELFF; D gene: NA; clone size: NA; V gene: TRBV10-3; J gene: TRBJ2-2
CDR3 DNA: TGTGCCAGCAGCTTAGTGGGACAGGGGAAACCCGGGGAGCTGTTTTTT; CDR3 protein: CASSLVGQGKPGELFF; D gene: TRBD1; clone size: NA; V gene: TRBV11-2; J gene: TRBJ2-2
CDR3 DNA: TGTGCCAGCAGGGCTAGGGAGTTGGGGAACACTGAAGCTTTCTTT; CDR3 protein: CASRARELGNTEAFF; D gene: NA; clone size: NA; V gene: TRBV2; J gene: TRBJ1-1
CDR3 DNA: TGTGCCTGGAGTGTCACGGGGGGAAGGCATTCACCCCTCCACTTT; CDR3 protein: CAWSVTGGRHSPLHF; D gene: NA; clone size: once; V gene: TRBV30; J gene: TRBJ1-6
CDR3 DNA: TGTGCCAGCAGCCCGGGGGGACTAGCGGGAGGTACGCAGTATTTT; CDR3 protein: CASSPGGLAGGTQYF; D gene: TRBD2; clone size: NA; V gene: TRBV7-3; J gene: TRBJ2-3
CDR3 DNA: TGTGCCAGCAGTGAACAGGGGGTTAGCAATCAGCCCCAGCATTTT; CDR3 protein: CASSEQGVSNQPQHF; D gene: TRBD1; clone size: once; V gene: TRBV2; J gene: TRBJ1-5
CDR3 DNA: TGTGCCAGCAGCCGGGGGAGGATGAATTCACCCCTCCACTTT; CDR3 protein: CASSRGRMNSPLHF; D gene: NA; clone size: NA; V gene: TRBV27; J gene: TRBJ1-6
CDR3 DNA: TGTGCCAGCTCACCAGGGGCAGCGAGCAATCAGCCCCAGCATTTT; CDR3 protein: CASSPGAASNQPQHF; D gene: NA; clone size: NA; V gene: TRBV18; J gene: TRBJ1-5
CDR3 DNA: TGTGCCAGCGATCGGCGGTTCAATCAGCCCCAGCATTTT; CDR3 protein: CASDRRFNQPQHF; D gene: NA; clone size: NA; V gene: TRBV21-1; J gene: TRBJ1-5
CDR3 DNA: TGTGCCACCAGCAGAGCAGGTTTACTCTACGAGCAGTACTTC; CDR3 protein: CATSRAGLLYEQYF; D gene: NA; clone size: NA; V gene: TRBV15; J gene: TRBJ2-7
CDR3 DNA: TGTGCCAGTGGGACAGATTCTTCCTACAATGAGCAGTTCTTC; CDR3 protein: CASGTDSSYNEQFF; D gene: TRBD1; clone size: NA; V gene: TRBV7-6; J gene: TRBJ2-1
CDR3 DNA: TGTGCCAGCAGTGAGTCGCGGGACAGGGTAATGAACACTGAAGCTTTCTTT; CDR3 protein: CASSESRDRVMNTEAFF; D gene: TRBD1; clone size: NA; V gene: TRBV6-4; J gene: TRBJ1-1
CDR3 DNA: TGTGCCAGCAGCTTAAGGACAGGACGGAACACTGAAGCTTTCTTT; CDR3 protein: CASSLRTGRNTEAFF; D gene: TRBD1; clone size: NA; V gene: TRBV7-9; J gene: TRBJ1-1
CDR3 DNA: TGTGCCAGCAGCTATCAGGGGGTCACTGAAGCTTTCTTT; CDR3 protein: CASSYQGVTEAFF; D gene: TRBD1; clone size: NA; V gene: TRBV14; J gene: TRBJ1-1
CDR3 DNA: TGTGCCAGCAGCCTCGGGACTAGCGGGAGGAATGAGCAGTTCTTC; CDR3 protein: CASSLGTSGRNEQFF; D gene: TRBD2; clone size: NA; V gene: TRBV3-1/TRBV3-2; J gene: TRBJ2-1
CDR3 DNA: TGTGCCAGTAGTGTACCGGGACAGGGACTCTACGAGCAGTACTTC; CDR3 protein: CASSVPGQGLYEQYF; D gene: TRBD1; clone size: once; V gene: TRBV19; J gene: TRBJ2-7
CDR3 DNA: TGTGCCAGCAGCTTAGTGGACAGACCAGGCGACGAGCAGTACTTC; CDR3 protein: CASSLVDRPGDEQYF; D gene: NA; clone size: NA; V gene: TRBV11-2; J gene: TRBJ2-7